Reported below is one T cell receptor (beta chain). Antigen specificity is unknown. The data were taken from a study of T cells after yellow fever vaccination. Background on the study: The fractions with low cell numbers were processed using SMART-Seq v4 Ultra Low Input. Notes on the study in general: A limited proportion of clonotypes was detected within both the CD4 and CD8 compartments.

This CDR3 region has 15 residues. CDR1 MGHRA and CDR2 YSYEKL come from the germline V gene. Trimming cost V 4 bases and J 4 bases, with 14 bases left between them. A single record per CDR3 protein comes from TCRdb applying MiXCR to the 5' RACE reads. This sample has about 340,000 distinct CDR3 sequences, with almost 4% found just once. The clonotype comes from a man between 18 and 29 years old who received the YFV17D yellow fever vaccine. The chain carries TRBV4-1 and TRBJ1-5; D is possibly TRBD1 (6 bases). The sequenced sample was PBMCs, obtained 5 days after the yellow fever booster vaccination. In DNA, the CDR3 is TGCGCCAGCAGCCGCAACAGGGACCTGAATCAGCCCCAGCATTTT. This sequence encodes CASSRNRDLNQPQHF.